This section outlines one T cell receptor (beta chain) sequence together with its context. The data were obtained in a study of control samples from healthy donors and cancer patients. CDR3 size: 14 residues. Germline loops: CDR1 LGHNA, CDR2 YSLEER. V dropped 3 bases and J dropped 5 bases, with 13 bases sitting between them. TCRdb's table, derived via immunoSEQ multiplex PCR, lists solely in-frame clones and lacks some. The table includes 160,000 or so clones, about 94% detected once. This sequence was found in a woman aged 40 to 50 in good health. Input material: blood. The J gene is TRBJ1-2, the V gene TRBV4-3, with D maybe TRBD1 (5 bases). The CDR3 reads CASSQLGRSYGYTF. DNA for the CDR3: TGCGCCAGCAGCCAGCTGGGACGGAGTTATGGCTACACCTTC.